The next 14 T cell receptor beta chains were all read from a single sample in a study of regulatory T cells in long-lasting Graves disease. Arm-PCR of CDR3 regions and iRepertoire HTBI primers were the basis on which TCR beta libraries were built. TCRdb ran MiXCR on the multiplex PCR reads and lists one entry per CDR3 protein. Here the sample spans roughly 520,000 distinct CDR3 sequences, 9.5% to 15% being singletons. The time point: newly diagnosed GD, antithyroid drugs for less than 3 months. The TCR library was made from RNA that had been extracted from PBMCs in TRIzol. These data also featured in a second study, about T cells in Graves' hyperthyroidism and ophthalmopathy.

This specimen was peripheral blood mononuclear cells (PBMCs), taken at new diagnosis, from a patient treated with antithyroid drugs. The receptors derive from a woman under 40 with Graves disease.

This clonotype has more than one count but fewer than ten. The V call is TRBV6-2 or TRBV6-3, the J call TRBJ1-2; D remains ambiguous. Germline CDR1 is MNHEY and CDR2 is SVGEGT. The length of the CDR3 is 15 residues. Trimming stripped 0 bases from V and 4 bases from J, with 12 bases between. The CDR3 loop is CASSYSYPGLYGYTF. CDR3 nucleotides: TGTGCCAGCAGTTACTCGTATCCGGGCCTCTATGGCTACACCTTC.

This clonotype occurred many times. The J gene is TRBJ2-7, the V gene TRBV11-3; 10 positions agree with TRBD2. Germline values: CDR1 SGHNT, CDR2 YENEEA. The CDR3 runs to 17 residues. The J segment lost 7 bases and the V segment lost 5 bases, leaving 17 bases of the junction unmatched. The CDR3 DNA reads as TGTGCCAGCAGCACAACGCACCTAGCGGGAGTAGCAGATGAGCAGTACTTC. Translated, it gives CASSTTHLAGVADEQYF.

Many counts were recorded for this clonotype. V usage is TRBV11-3 and J usage is TRBJ2-2; the D is unclear. The V end was cut by 0 bases, the J end by 2 bases, with 13 bases between. The CDR3 is made up of 17 amino acids. Germline lookup yields CDR1 SGHNT and CDR2 YENEEA. CDR3 sequence reads: CASSLDPYGVNTGELFF. CDR3 sequence (DNA): TGTGCCAGCAGCTTAGACCCATACGGAGTTAACACCGGGGAGCTGTTTTTT.

This clonotype was found a few times. As DNA, the CDR3 is TGTGCCTGGAGTGTAAATCAGGGGGCGACCGGGGAGCTGTTTTTT. As protein: CAWSVNQGATGELFF. The V call is TRBV30, the J call TRBJ2-2, with 8 bases identical to TRBD1. Germline loops: CDR1 GTSNPN, CDR2 SVGIG (reference sequence). CDR3 length: 15 amino acids. V lost 0 bases to trimming and J lost 5 bases; unmatched junction nucleotides: 5.

This clonotype was seen ten or more times. The chain couples TRBV24-1 to TRBJ2-1; no reliable D call. Germline CDR1 and CDR2: KGHDR and SFDVKD. V shed 3 bases and J shed 6 bases, with 8 bases lying between them. The CDR3 spans 13 residues. The CDR3 loop is CATSDPYGNEQFF. The CDR3 DNA is TGTGCCACCAGTGATCCCTACGGCAATGAGCAGTTCTTC.

This clonotype was counted between two and nine times. This chain connects TRBV5-1 to TRBJ2-3; D assignment may be TRBD1 or TRBD2 (6 bases each). Germline V gene data show CDR1 as SGHRS and CDR2 as YFSETQ. The CDR3 length is 13 residues. Trimming left V 7 bases short and J 4 bases short, with 13 bases between. CDR3: CASGGGVPDTQYF. The CDR3 region has the DNA TGCGCCAGCGGAGGGGGAGTCCCAGATACGCAGTATTTT.

This clonotype came up many times. The chain links TRBV13 to TRBJ2-3, with 8 positions matching TRBD2. V was pared by 4 bases and J by 5 bases, with 8 bases of the junction left unmatched. Per germline, CDR1 PRHDT and CDR2 FYEKMQ (reference sequence). The CDR3 totals 15 residues. CDR3 in amino acids: CASSSSERGIDTQYF. Here the CDR3 DNA reads TGTGCCAGCAGCTCATCGGAGCGGGGGATAGATACGCAGTATTTT.

This chain connects TRBV6-2 or TRBV6-3 to TRBJ2-7; D remains ambiguous. The CDR3 runs 14 residues. Trimming removed 0 bases from V and 4 bases from J, with 10 bases in between. Germline V CDR1 and CDR2: MNHEY, SVGEGT. CDR3 coding DNA: TGTGCCAGCAGTTACTCGAGGTTCATATACGAGCAGTACTTC. Translation gives CASSYSRFIYEQYF.

In its sample, this clonotype was seen many times. The gene calls are TRBV2 and TRBJ2-2, with D perhaps TRBD2 (5 bases). Germline V gene lookup returns CDR1 SNHLY and CDR2 FYNNEI. This CDR3 contains 15 residues. Trimming stripped 2 bases from V and 3 bases from J, with 10 bases between. The CDR3, as DNA: TGTGCCAGCAGTGAACGGGGTTCTTACACCGGGGAGCTGTTTTTT. Translating it yields CASSERGSYTGELFF.

This clonotype was seen only once. One base separates it from a far larger clone, so it is likely a read error. This sequence joins TRBV6-5 and TRBJ2-1; tentative D call: TRBD1 (6 bases). CDR1 is MNHEY, CDR2 SVGAGI, per germline. Trimming stripped 0 bases from V and 0 bases from J, with 9 bases between. This CDR3 has 16 amino acids. CDR3 residues: CASSYSRGISYNEQFF. The CDR3 DNA reads as TGTGCCAGCAGTTACTCGAGGGGGATCTCCTACAATGAGCAGTTCTTC.

This clonotype was observed a handful of times. This chain uses TRBV4-3 with TRBJ2-7; 8 bases are a match to TRBD2. This CDR3 has 18 residues. V was clipped by 0 bases and J by 2 bases; unmatched bases: 12. Germline assignment: CDR1 LGHNA and CDR2 YSLEER. The CDR3 nucleotides are TGCGCCAGCAGCCAAGAATCATACAGCGGGAGATGGGCCTACGAGCAGTACTTC. Translation gives CASSQESYSGRWAYEQYF.

This clonotype was picked up a small number of times. The CDR3 end shows no conserved phenylalanine or tryptophan, and so a read error is likely. This chain connects TRBV27 to TRBJ1-5, with D unclear. CDR3 length equals 15 residues. CDR1 and CDR2 (germline): MNHEY, SMNVEV (reference sequence). Trimming stripped 8 bases from V and 0 bases from J, with 14 bases between. The CDR3 spells CASPYSAYSNQPQHS. CDR3 nucleotide sequence: TGTGCCAGCCCTTACAGCGCGTATAGCAATCAGCCCCAGCATTCT.

This clonotype was counted ten times or more. J is TRBJ1-2 and V is TRBV15; D call uncertain. The V end lost 2 bases, the J end lost 5 bases, and 6 bases lay between the germline ends. The CDR3 extends over 12 amino acids. In germline, CDR1 is LNHNV, CDR2 YYDKDF (reference sequence). CDR3 residues: CATSRPGYGYTF. DNA for the CDR3: TGTGCCACCAGCAGACCCGGGTATGGCTACACCTTC.

The gene calls are TRBV9 and TRBJ1-1; D unresolved. CDR1 is SGDLS and CDR2 is YYNGEE in the germline V gene. CDR3 length: 14 residues. The V and J ends lost 4 bases and 6 bases respectively, with 16 bases between them. The CDR3, as DNA: TGTGCCAGCAGCCAAGATCGGGCGTGGCCTGAAGCTTTCTTT. It yields the protein CASSQDRAWPEAFF. Supplemented by reference TRBV9 and TRBJ1-1, the full variable domain reads DSGVTQTPKHLITATGQRVTLRCSPRSGDLSVYWYQQSLDQGLQFLIQYYNGEERAKGNILERFSAQQFPDLHSELNLSSLELGDSALYFCASSQDRAWPEAFFGQGTRLTVV.